The table lists the clone carrying this T cell receptor (beta chain) with a count of one. These data originate in a study of T cell clones after liver transplantation. In germline, CDR1 is SGHDT, CDR2 YYEEEE. This CDR3 contains 14 residues. V was cut by 4 bases and J by 2 bases, with 10 bases left in between. Assay: immunoSEQ multiplex PCR; the TCRdb copy retains only in-frame clones and omits some. The sample includes roughly 53,000 clones, around 70% of them seen just once. The chain carries TRBV5-6 and TRBJ1-3, with a weak D call TRBD1 (5 bases). Sequencing used CD4+ T cells from blood, obtained at the 22-month timepoint. This clonotype was sampled from a human patient who received a liver transplant. Part of the T cells may come from the graft donor. The CDR3 region is CASSRPGAGNTIYF. CDR3 DNA sequence: TGTGCCAGCAGCCGACCGGGGGCTGGAAACACCATATATTTT.